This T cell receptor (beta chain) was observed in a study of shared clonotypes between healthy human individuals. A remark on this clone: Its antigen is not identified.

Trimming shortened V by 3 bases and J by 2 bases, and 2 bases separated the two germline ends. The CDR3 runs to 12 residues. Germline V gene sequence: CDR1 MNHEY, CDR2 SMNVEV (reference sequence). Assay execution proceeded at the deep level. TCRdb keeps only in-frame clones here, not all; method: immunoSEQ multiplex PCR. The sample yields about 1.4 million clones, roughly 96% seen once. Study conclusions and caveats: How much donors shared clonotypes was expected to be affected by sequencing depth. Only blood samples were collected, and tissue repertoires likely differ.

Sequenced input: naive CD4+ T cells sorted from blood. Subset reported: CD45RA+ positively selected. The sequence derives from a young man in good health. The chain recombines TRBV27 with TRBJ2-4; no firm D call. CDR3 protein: CASSFPKNIQYF. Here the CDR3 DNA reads TGTGCCAGCAGTTTCCCCAAAAACATTCAGTACTTC.